This T cell receptor beta chain was identified during a study of control samples from healthy donors and cancer patients. Germline V gene data show CDR1 as MNHEY and CDR2 as SMNVEV (reference sequence). The CDR3 has 14 amino acids. V lost 10 bases and J lost 5; bases outside the gene matches: 10. Using immunoSEQ multiplex PCR, the repertoire was profiled, and TCRdb retains in-frame clones only, with some absent. The sample holds over 100,000 clones; 92% are singletons and the top ten take about 1.9%. The receptor was derived from a woman aged 45-65 years in good health. Sequencing was done on a sample of blood. This chain uses TRBV27 with TRBJ2-1; TRBD1 aligns across 8 bases. CDR3 bases: TGTGCCACCATCCGGACAGGGTGGAACAATGAGCAGTTCTTC. It codes for CATIRTGWNNEQFF.